These 2 T cell receptor beta chains were all obtained from the same sample, sequenced in a study of blood T cells in healthy people across ages. It was with a sample-barcoded 5' primer and a J-beta primer mix that a second PCR of roughly 7 to 12 cycles was run. One entry per CDR3 protein results from TCRdb running MiXCR on the 5' RACE reads. This table holds 950,000 to 1,200,000 distinct CDR3 sequences, around two fifths found once. Sequencing input: blood. The receptors derive from a man aged 18-30 years in good health.

The chain links TRBV20-1 to TRBJ1-4; a weak D match, TRBD1 (6 bases). This CDR3 has 15 residues. V lost 5 bases, J lost 8 bases, and 21 bases lay in between. The germline gives CDR1 DFQATT, CDR2 SNEGSKA (reference sequence). CDR3 bases: TGCAGTGCTCCCCAGGTTCGGGGGGCTGGAGAAAAACTGTTTTTT. It specifies CSAPQVRGAGEKLFF.

On this clonotype: A junction boundary mismatches the germline segment, possibly from a read error. The chain combines TRBV4-3 with TRBJ1-1; 7 nucleotides agree with TRBD1. Germline loops: CDR1 LGHNA, CDR2 YSLEER. The CDR3 runs 15 residues. The CDR3 DNA sequence: TGCACCAGCAGCCAAGAACGCAGGGGGTCGACTGAAGCTTTCTTT. Protein sequence: CTSSQERRGSTEAFF.